The 32 T cell receptor beta chains below were found in one sample sequenced in a study of cytomegalovirus exposure and HLA in healthy donors. PCR used 60 Vbeta primers and 13 Jbeta primers. The assay was immunoSEQ multiplex PCR, and TCRdb's table has in-frame clones only and misses some. This table has about 200,000 clones, about 76% appearing once. The sample was PBMCs. All receptors come from a male donor in good health and CMV-seropositive.

The V and J genes are TRBV6-1 and TRBJ2-7; D unresolved. The CDR3 contains 12 residues. CDR1 and CDR2 (germline): MNHNS, SASEGT. V lost 1 base and J lost 7, with 8 bases in between. The CDR3 sequence is CASSEGGWEQYF. CDR3 DNA: TGTGCCAGCAGTGAAGGAGGTTGGGAGCAGTACTTC.

The chain combines TRBV4-1 with TRBJ1-2; 7 positions agree with TRBD1. J gave up 4 bases and V 0 bases, and 5 bases lay outside the gene matches. The germline V gene encodes CDR1 MGHRA and CDR2 YSYEKL. The CDR3 contains 15 residues. CDR3 DNA: TGCGCCAGCAGCCAAGAATTAAGGACAGGCTATGGCTACACCTTC. Residues: CASSQELRTGYGYTF.

This sequence joins TRBV10-3 and TRBJ1-1; 8 bases match TRBD1. V trimming: 4 bases; J trimming: 6 bases; junction bases outside the gene matches: 19. The CDR3 extends over 18 amino acids. Germline CDR1 reads ENHRY; CDR2 reads SYGVKD. The CDR3 loop reads CAISGPQDRGALVAEAFF. The CDR3, as DNA: TGTGCCATCAGTGGTCCTCAAGACAGGGGCGCGTTAGTCGCTGAAGCTTTCTTT.

This sequence joins TRBV18 and TRBJ1-2; 11 bases agree with TRBD1. Germline V lookup: CDR1 KGHSH, CDR2 LQKENI. The CDR3 contains 18 residues. V shed 4 bases and J 2 bases; nucleotides not matched to a gene: 12. Here the CDR3 reads CASSRVNGQGAINYGYTF. The CDR3 DNA sequence: TGTGCCAGCTCACGGGTCAACGGACAGGGGGCCATAAACTATGGCTACACCTTC.

A single count supports this clone. This chain connects TRBV19 to TRBJ1-4, with 7 bases aligning to TRBD1. The CDR3 runs 15 residues. V was pared by 9 bases and J by 0 bases, with 7 bases of the junction left unmatched. The germline CDR1 and CDR2 sequences are LNHDA and SQIVND (reference sequence). CDR3 DNA: TGTGCCAGCGGGGACAGAGTAACAACTAATGAAAAACTGTTTTTT. Translated, it gives CASGDRVTTNEKLFF.

The CDR3: CASSLALASHEQYF. The CDR3 nucleotides read TGTGCCAGCAGCTTGGCTCTAGCTTCCCACGAGCAGTACTTC. The chain employs TRBV5-4 and TRBJ2-7; tentatively, D is TRBD2 (5 bases). The CDR3 sequence is 14 residues long. Trimming removed 0 bases from V and 5 bases from J, with 12 bases in between. Germline values: CDR1 SGHNT, CDR2 YYREEE (reference sequence).

The chain uses TRBV30 and TRBJ1-3; D is uncertain. Trimming removed 0 bases from V and 3 bases from J, with 9 bases in between. This CDR3 comprises 14 residues. Germline loops: CDR1 GTSNPN, CDR2 SVGIG (reference sequence). Here the CDR3 reads CAWSVRVHGNTIYF. Written as DNA, the CDR3 is TGTGCCTGGAGTGTCCGTGTACATGGAAACACCATATATTTT.

The chain combines TRBV7-2 with TRBJ2-1; TRBD2 is a possible D gene (7 bases). Trimming removed 0 bases at V and 14 bases at J, with 14 bases between. CDR1 SGHTA and CDR2 FQGNSA come from the germline V gene. The CDR3 extends over 13 amino acids. CDR3 amino acids: CASSLAGGLPEFF. CDR3 sequence (DNA): TGTGCCAGCAGCTTAGCGGGGGGGCTTCCCGAGTTCTTC.

This clone showed up just a few times. V gene TRBV6-5 combines with J gene TRBJ1-3; D is uncertain. The CDR3 totals 13 residues. The ends were cut back, 5 bases at V and 0 bases at J, with 5 bases in the middle. Germline CDR1 and CDR2: MNHEY and SVGAGI. CDR3 in amino acids: CASSPNSGNTIYF. DNA for the CDR3: TGTGCCAGCAGTCCAAACTCTGGAAACACCATATATTTT.

The V call is TRBV5-4, the J call TRBJ2-7, with a tentative D call TRBD1 (6 bases). The CDR3 extends over 13 amino acids. V was trimmed by 4 bases and J by 2 bases, leaving 10 bases between them. Germline V gene lookup returns CDR1 SGHNT and CDR2 YYREEE (reference sequence). DNA for the CDR3: TGTGCCAGCAGCCCGGGACAACCCTACGAGCAGTACTTC. Its protein product is CASSPGQPYEQYF.

The chain uses TRBV11-3 and TRBJ2-1; 7 positions agree with TRBD2. Germline CDR1 SGHNT, CDR2 YENEEA. This CDR3 has 15 residues. J was trimmed by 4 bases and V by 5 bases; bases with no gene match: 8. The CDR3 DNA sequence: TGTGCCAGCAGCGAAGAAGGGACTACATACAATGAGCAGTTCTTC. As protein: CASSEEGTTYNEQFF.

V usage is TRBV4-3 and J usage is TRBJ1-4; 9 bases fit TRBD1. CDR1 is LGHNA, CDR2 YSLEER, per germline. Trimming at V came to 5 bases and at J to 5 bases, leaving 6 bases not matched to a gene. This CDR3 contains 15 residues. The CDR3 region has the DNA TGCGCCAGCAGCGCGGGGGACAGGGACAATGAAAAACTGTTTTTT. Translated: CASSAGDRDNEKLFF.

This chain uses TRBV7-2 with TRBJ2-5, with unresolved D. The J call could be wrong; TRBJ2-7 is a better fit for the DNA end. Germline V gene data show CDR1 as SGHTA and CDR2 as FQGNSA. The length of the CDR3 is 14 residues. The CDR3 coding sequence is TGTGCCAGCAGCTTAGTCGCAACAGCCTACGAGCAGTACTTC. Encoded protein: CASSLVATAYEQYF.

This chain uses TRBV5-1 with TRBJ2-1, with D maybe TRBD2 (6 bases). Trimming pared 0 bases from V and 9 bases from J, leaving 16 bases between. The germline CDR1 and CDR2 sequences are SGHRS and YFSETQ. CDR3 length: 15 amino acids. CDR3 amino acids: CASSLARTGVGEQFF. The CDR3 DNA follows: TGCGCCAGCAGCTTGGCCCGAACGGGAGTAGGTGAGCAGTTCTTC.

With regard to this clone: Other DNA sequences in the sample encode the same CDR3. The chain recombines TRBV19 with TRBJ1-5; D is possibly TRBD1 (5 bases). V was pared by 3 bases and J by 2 bases, with 11 bases between. CDR1 is LNHDA and CDR2 is SQIVND in the germline V gene (reference sequence). The CDR3 runs 15 residues. CDR3 region: CASSIYGGGNQPQHF. CDR3 DNA: TGTGCCAGTAGTATTTACGGGGGGGGCAATCAGCCCCAGCATTTT.

The J gene is TRBJ1-4, the V gene TRBV6-6; 7 bases match TRBD1. The V and J ends lost 4 bases and 5 bases, in that order; junction bases with no gene match: 7. Germline CDR1 MNHNY, CDR2 SVGAGI (reference sequence). The CDR3 extends over 15 amino acids. The CDR3 region has the DNA TGTGCCAGCAGTTCCCCCGGGACAGCGAATGAAAAACTGTTTTTT. It encodes CASSSPGTANEKLFF.

The CDR3, as DNA: TGTGCCAGCAGTGAAGTGGGGGCTGGGGATTCACCCCTCCACTTT. Amino acid sequence: CASSEVGAGDSPLHF. J is TRBJ1-6 and V is TRBV25-1; weak D call: TRBD1 (6 bases). Germline V gives CDR1 MGHDK, CDR2 SYGVNS. Trimming stripped 2 bases from V and 8 bases from J, with 13 bases between. The CDR3 sequence is 15 residues long.

Only a few counts were recorded for this clone. V and J are TRBV9 and TRBJ1-2; D not resolved. The germline V gene has CDR1 SGDLS and CDR2 YYNGEE. V lost 0 bases, J lost 3 bases, and 12 bases lay in between. This CDR3 comprises 15 residues. The CDR3 loop is CASSVGELNHYGYTF. The CDR3 DNA reads as TGTGCCAGCAGCGTAGGAGAATTAAACCACTATGGCTACACCTTC.

The chain links TRBV9 to TRBJ2-1, with 7 bases fitting TRBD2. The CDR3 extends over 13 amino acids. Germline V gene sequence: CDR1 SGDLS, CDR2 YYNGEE. J was trimmed by 8 bases and V by 3 bases; bases with no gene match: 5. The CDR3 sequence: CASSESGIYEQFF. The CDR3 DNA follows: TGTGCCAGCAGCGAAAGCGGGATCTATGAGCAGTTCTTC.

V and J are TRBV7-2 and TRBJ2-7; D is unclear. V lost 6 bases and J lost 5, with 17 bases in between. The CDR3 is 14 residues long. Germline V CDR1 and CDR2: SGHTA, FQGNSA. As DNA, the CDR3 is TGTGCCAGCAGGACCGGGTTGATTGGCCACGAGCAGTACTTC. Its translation is CASRTGLIGHEQYF.

The rearrangement joins TRBV7-9 to TRBJ1-1; 7 bases agree with TRBD1. J was trimmed by 2 bases and V by 5 bases; bases with no gene match: 5. This CDR3 region has 14 residues. Per the germline V gene, CDR1 is SEHNR and CDR2 is FQNEAQ (reference sequence). The CDR3 loop reads CASSLTGANTEAFF. The CDR3 bases are TGTGCCAGCAGCCTCACAGGGGCAAACACTGAAGCTTTCTTT.

This clone is a singleton in its sample. The rearrangement links TRBV5-1 to TRBJ2-7; 10 bases line up with TRBD1. Germline CDR1 is SGHRS and CDR2 is YFSETQ. The V gene end was trimmed by 3 bases and the J gene end by 4 bases; junction bases not matched to a gene: 4. This CDR3 is 14 amino acids long. The CDR3 here is CASSWTGGGYEQYF. DNA for the CDR3: TGCGCCAGCAGCTGGACAGGGGGGGGATACGAGCAGTACTTC.

V usage is TRBV7-2 and J usage is TRBJ1-1, with D possibly being TRBD1 (5 bases). CDR1 and CDR2 from the germline V gene are SGHTA and FQGNSA. This CDR3 region has 13 residues. V was trimmed by 4 bases and J by 10 bases, leaving 16 bases between them. The DNA for the CDR3 is TGTGCCAGCAGCTCATATCTGGGTCAGGGAGCTTTCTTT. This sequence encodes CASSSYLGQGAFF.

This chain's CDR3 is CASSFRGVAGDEQYF. DNA of the CDR3: TGTGCCAGCAGTTTTCGCGGGGTAGCGGGAGATGAGCAGTACTTC. The gene calls are TRBV27 and TRBJ2-7, with TRBD2 identical over 9 bases. With V trimmed by 3 bases and J by 7 bases, 10 bases remained unmatched. The CDR3 length is 15 residues. Per germline, CDR1 MNHEY and CDR2 SMNVEV (reference sequence).

A few counts support this clone. The chain links TRBV7-3 to TRBJ2-5, with 7 bases aligning to TRBD1. J gave up 0 bases and V 4 bases, and 2 bases lay outside the gene matches. This CDR3 comprises 14 residues. CDR1 SGHTA and CDR2 FQGTGA come from the germline V gene. The CDR3 here is CASSSTGYQETQYF. For the CDR3, the DNA is TGTGCCAGCAGCTCGACAGGGTACCAAGAGACCCAGTACTTC.

J is TRBJ2-1 and V is TRBV7-2, with a tentative D call TRBD1 (5 bases). The CDR3 has 15 amino acids. The germline gives CDR1 SGHTA, CDR2 FQGNSA. V gave up 2 bases and J gave up 0 bases, with 8 bases separating them. CDR3 region: CASSLTGNSYNEQFF. CDR3 DNA sequence: TGTGCCAGCAGCTTAACAGGAAACTCCTACAATGAGCAGTTCTTC. The variable domain in full, completed from reference TRBV7-2 and TRBJ2-1, reads GAGVSQSPSNKVTEKGKDVELRCDPISGHTALYWYRQSLGQGLEFLIYFQGNSAPDKSGLPSDRFSAERTGGSVSTLTIQRTQQEDSAVYLCASSLTGNSYNEQFFGPGTRLTVL.

A word on this clone: Additional DNA sequences in this sample encode the identical CDR3. The J gene is TRBJ2-3, the V gene TRBV6-4; D possibly corresponds to TRBD1 (6 bases). The germline V gene has CDR1 MRHNA and CDR2 SNTAGT. The germline V and J ends were trimmed by 3 bases and 5 bases, with 6 bases remaining between them. The CDR3 totals 12 residues. CDR3 region: CASSEQGDTQYF. CDR3 bases: TGTGCCAGCAGTGAACAGGGAGATACGCAGTATTTT.

The V and J genes are TRBV19 and TRBJ2-7, with D possibly being TRBD2 (6 bases). The CDR3 is 14 residues long. Germline CDR1 is LNHDA and CDR2 is SQIVND (reference sequence). V was cut by 5 bases and J by 0 bases, with 11 bases left in between. CDR3 DNA: TGTGCCAGTAGTGCGGGACTCTACTCCTACGAGCAGTACTTC. Protein: CASSAGLYSYEQYF.

The chain recombines TRBV2 with TRBJ1-1, with D possibly being TRBD1 (5 bases). Germline V gives CDR1 SNHLY, CDR2 FYNNEI. The CDR3 covers 12 residues. The V end lost 4 bases, the J end lost 4 bases, and 7 bases lay between the germline ends. The CDR3 loop is CASSGGGTEAFF. In nucleotides, the CDR3 is TGTGCCAGCAGTGGGGGCGGCACTGAAGCTTTCTTT. The whole variable domain, filled in from reference TRBV2 and TRBJ1-1, reads EPEVTQTPSHQVTQMGQEVILRCVPISNHLYFYWYRQILGQKVEFLVSFYNNEISEKSEIFDDQFSVERPDGSNFTLKIRSTKLEDSAMYFCASSGGGTEAFFGQGTRLTVV.

In regard to this clone: A junction boundary mismatches the germline segment, possibly from a read error. The CDR3 DNA follows: TGTTCCAGCAGCGGGGCGCCTTATGAGCAGTACTTC. It yields the protein CSSSGAPYEQYF. The chain has TRBV7-9 and TRBJ2-7, with 7 bases that match TRBD2. This CDR3 contains 12 residues. Germline lookup yields CDR1 SEHNR and CDR2 FQNEAQ (reference sequence).

This clone has a handful of counts. This chain joins TRBV10-3 and TRBJ1-5; D may be TRBD1 (5 bases). Germline V gene lookup returns CDR1 ENHRY and CDR2 SYGVKD. There are 16 residues in the CDR3. V dropped 0 bases and J dropped 2 bases, with 11 bases sitting between them. The CDR3 protein is CAISESGGGGNQPQHF. The CDR3 region has the DNA TGTGCCATCAGTGAGTCGGGCGGGGGGGGCAATCAGCCCCAGCATTTT.

The gene calls are TRBV27 and TRBJ2-4; TRBD1 is a possible D gene (5 bases). Trimming stripped 4 bases from V and 0 bases from J, with 13 bases between. The germline V gene encodes CDR1 MNHEY and CDR2 SMNVEV (reference sequence). The CDR3 spans 16 residues. CDR3 coding DNA: TGTGCCAGCAGTTCAGGGCTCTTACTAGCCAAAAACATTCAGTACTTC. Its protein is CASSSGLLLAKNIQYF.